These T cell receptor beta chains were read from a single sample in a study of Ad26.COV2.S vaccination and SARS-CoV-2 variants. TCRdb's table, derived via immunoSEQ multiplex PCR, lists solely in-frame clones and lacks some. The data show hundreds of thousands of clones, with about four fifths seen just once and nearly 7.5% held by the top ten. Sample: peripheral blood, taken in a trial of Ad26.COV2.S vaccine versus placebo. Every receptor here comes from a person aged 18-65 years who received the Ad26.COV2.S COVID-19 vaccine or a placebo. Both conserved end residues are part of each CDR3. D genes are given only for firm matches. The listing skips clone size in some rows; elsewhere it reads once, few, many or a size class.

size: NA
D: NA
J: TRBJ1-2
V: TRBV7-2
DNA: TGTGCCAGCAGCCCCATACAGGACTACACCTTC
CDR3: CASSPIQDYTF

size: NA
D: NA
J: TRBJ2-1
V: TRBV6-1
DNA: TGTGCCAGCAGTGGTGGCCTTAGCGCCGCTTACAATGAGCAGTTCTTC
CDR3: CASSGGLSAAYNEQFF

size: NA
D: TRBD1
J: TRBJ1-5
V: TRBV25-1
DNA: TGTGCCAGCAGCGATTACAGGGGCCCGGGTCAGCCCCAGCATTTT
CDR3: CASSDYRGPGQPQHF

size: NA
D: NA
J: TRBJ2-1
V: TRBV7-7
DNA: TGTGCCAGCAGCTTAAGTCGGGAACGGGACAATGAGCAGTTCTTC
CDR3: CASSLSRERDNEQFF

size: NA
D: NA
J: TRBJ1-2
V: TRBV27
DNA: TGTGCCAGCAGCCTGACGGGAGAGACTAACTATGGCTACACCTTC
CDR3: CASSLTGETNYGYTF

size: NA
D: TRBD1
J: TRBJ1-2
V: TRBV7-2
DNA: TGTGCCAGCAGCTTAGCAGGGGGCACAGCTAACTATGGCTACACCTTC
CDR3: CASSLAGGTANYGYTF

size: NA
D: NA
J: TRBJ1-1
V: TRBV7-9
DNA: TGTGCCAGCAGCGGATGGGACACTGAAGCTTTCTTT
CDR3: CASSGWDTEAFF

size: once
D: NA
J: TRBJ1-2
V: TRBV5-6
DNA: TGTGCCAGCAGCTTGGCCTCGGGGTGGGCGAACTATGGCTACACCTTC
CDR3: CASSLASGWANYGYTF

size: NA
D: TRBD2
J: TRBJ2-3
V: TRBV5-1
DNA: TGCGCCAGCAGCTTGGCCCGTCTCAGTAGCGGGGACACAGATACGCAGTATTTT
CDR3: CASSLARLSSGDTDTQYF

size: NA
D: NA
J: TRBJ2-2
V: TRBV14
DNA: TGTGCCAGCAGCCAAGATGTACGGGCCGGGGAGCTGTTTTTT
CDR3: CASSQDVRAGELFF

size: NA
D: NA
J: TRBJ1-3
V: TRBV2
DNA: TGTGCCAGCAGAGACGGGGGCTCTGGAAACACCATATATTTT
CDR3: CASRDGGSGNTIYF

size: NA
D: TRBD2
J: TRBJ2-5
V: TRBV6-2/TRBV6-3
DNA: TGTGCCAGCAGTTACCCCCCCGGGGGGATGAAGACCCAGTACTTC
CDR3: CASSYPPGGMKTQYF

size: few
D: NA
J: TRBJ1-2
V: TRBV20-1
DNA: TGCAGTGCTGCTAACTATGGCTACACCTTC
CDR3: CSAANYGYTF

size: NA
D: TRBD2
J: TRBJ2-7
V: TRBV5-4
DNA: TGTGCCAGCAGCTTTTACGGGCTAGCGGGGGTTGAGCAGTACTTC
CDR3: CASSFYGLAGVEQYF

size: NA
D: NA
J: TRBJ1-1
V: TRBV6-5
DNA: TGTGCCAGCTTTTTGGGGTTTGAGAACACTGAAGCTTTCTTT
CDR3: CASFLGFENTEAFF

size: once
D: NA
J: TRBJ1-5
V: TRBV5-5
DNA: TGTGCCAGCAGCGCCGATAGCAGGGTTTATGGTCAGCCCCAGCATTTT
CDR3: CASSADSRVYGQPQHF

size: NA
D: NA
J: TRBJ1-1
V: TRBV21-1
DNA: TGTGCCAGCAGCTCAGGAGGGGGTGAGGACACTGAAGCTTTCTTT
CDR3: CASSSGGGEDTEAFF

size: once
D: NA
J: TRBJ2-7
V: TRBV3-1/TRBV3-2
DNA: TGTGCCTGCTCTAAGGCCGCGGGGGAGCAGTACTTC
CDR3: CACSKAAGEQYF

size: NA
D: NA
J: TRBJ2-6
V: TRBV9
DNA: TGTGCCAGCAGCGTAGGTGGGTACCCAAGCTCTGGGGCCAACGTCCTGACTTTC
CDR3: CASSVGGYPSSGANVLTF

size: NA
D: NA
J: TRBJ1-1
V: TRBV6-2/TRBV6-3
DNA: TGTGCCAGCAGCCTGGCTATGCTCACTGAAGCTTTCTTT
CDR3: CASSLAMLTEAFF

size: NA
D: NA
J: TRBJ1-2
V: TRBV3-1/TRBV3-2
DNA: TGTGCCAGCAGCCTTACAGGGTTCGTTGACTATGGCTACACCTTC
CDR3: CASSLTGFVDYGYTF

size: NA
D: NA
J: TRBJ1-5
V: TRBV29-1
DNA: TGCAGCGTCCTCCAGGGGAATCAGCCCCAGCATTTT
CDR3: CSVLQGNQPQHF

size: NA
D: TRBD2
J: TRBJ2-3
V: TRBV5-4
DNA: TGTGCCAGCAGCTTGATTTCGCGGGGGGCTAGCACAGATACGCAGTATTTT
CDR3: CASSLISRGASTDTQYF

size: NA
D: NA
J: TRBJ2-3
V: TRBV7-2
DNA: TGTGCCAGCAGCCCTCGGGACTCTACTACAGATACGCAGTATTTT
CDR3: CASSPRDSTTDTQYF

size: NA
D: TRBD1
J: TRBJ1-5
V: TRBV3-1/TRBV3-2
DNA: TGTGCCAGCAGCCAAGAGGGAGACAGGGTTGAGCAGCCCCAGCATTTT
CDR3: CASSQEGDRVEQPQHF

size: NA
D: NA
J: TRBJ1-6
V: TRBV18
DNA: TGTGCCAGCTCACCGGTTGGGAACTCCTATAATTCACCCCTCCACTTT
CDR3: CASSPVGNSYNSPLHF

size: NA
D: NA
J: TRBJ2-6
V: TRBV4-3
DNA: TGCGCCAGCAGCCACGGGCCCGCGGGGGCCAACGTCCTGACTTTC
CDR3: CASSHGPAGANVLTF

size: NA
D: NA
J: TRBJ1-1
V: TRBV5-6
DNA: TGTGCCAGCAGCTTGTTAAAGGGGTCAGAAGCTTTCTTT
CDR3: CASSLLKGSEAFF

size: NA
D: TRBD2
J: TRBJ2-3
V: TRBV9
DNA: TGTGCCAGCAGCGTAGAGCGGGGGGTGGGCACAGATACGCAGTATTTT
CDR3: CASSVERGVGTDTQYF

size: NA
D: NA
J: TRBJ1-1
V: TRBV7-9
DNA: TGTGCCAGCAGCTTAAAGGGAGGAACTGAAGCTTTCTTT
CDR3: CASSLKGGTEAFF

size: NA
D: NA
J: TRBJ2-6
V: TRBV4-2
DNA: TGTGCCAGCAGCCAAGAACCCGGGTCGGGGGCCAACGTCCTGACTTTC
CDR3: CASSQEPGSGANVLTF

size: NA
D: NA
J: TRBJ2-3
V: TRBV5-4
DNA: TGTGCCAGCAGTAACCGGGCGCGCAGCACAGATACGCAGTATTTT
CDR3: CASSNRARSTDTQYF

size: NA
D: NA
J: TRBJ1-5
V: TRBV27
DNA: TGTGCCAGCAGTTTATCGCTGGGGAATCAGCCCCAGCATTTT
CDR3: CASSLSLGNQPQHF

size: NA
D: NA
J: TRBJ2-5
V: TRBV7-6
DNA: TGTGCCAGCAGCTTAGTACCGAGGGTGGAGACCCAGTACTTC
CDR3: CASSLVPRVETQYF

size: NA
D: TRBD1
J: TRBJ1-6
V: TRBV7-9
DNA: TGTGCCAGCAGCATGAGGACAGGGCTATCCCTCCACTTT
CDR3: CASSMRTGLSLHF

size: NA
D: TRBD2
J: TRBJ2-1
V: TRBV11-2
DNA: TGTGCCAGCAGCTTAGAGACTAGCGGGGGGGCCAATGAGCAGTTCTTC
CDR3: CASSLETSGGANEQFF

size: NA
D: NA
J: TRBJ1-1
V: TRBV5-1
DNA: TGCGCCAGCAGCCTCATCGGGAGGAACACTGAAGCTTTCTTT
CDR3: CASSLIGRNTEAFF

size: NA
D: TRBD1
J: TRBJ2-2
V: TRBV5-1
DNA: TGCGCCAGCAGCTTGAGGCAGGGGGTGACCGGGGAGCTGTTTTTT
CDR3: CASSLRQGVTGELFF

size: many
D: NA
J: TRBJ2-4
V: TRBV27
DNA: TGTGCCAGCAGTTTTATCGGCCCTCAAAACATTCAGTACTTC
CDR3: CASSFIGPQNIQYF

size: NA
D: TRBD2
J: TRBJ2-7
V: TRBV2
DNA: TGTGCCCGCTCTAGCGGGGGCTACGAGCAGTACTTC
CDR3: CARSSGGYEQYF

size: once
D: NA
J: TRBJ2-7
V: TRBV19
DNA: TGTGCCAGTAGTAGTCTCGACAGGTCCTACGAGCAGTACTTC
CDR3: CASSSLDRSYEQYF

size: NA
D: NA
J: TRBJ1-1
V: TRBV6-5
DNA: TGTGCCAGCAGTTACAAATGGGGATCGAACACTGAAGCTTTCTTT
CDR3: CASSYKWGSNTEAFF

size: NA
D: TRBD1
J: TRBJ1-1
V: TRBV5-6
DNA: TGTGCCAGCAGCCAAGCCAGGGGGCGAGAGGCTTTCTTT
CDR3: CASSQARGREAFF

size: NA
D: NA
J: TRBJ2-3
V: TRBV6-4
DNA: TGTGCCAGCGGAGTGGGCAGGGGTGGGCCAGATACGCAGTATTTT
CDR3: CASGVGRGGPDTQYF

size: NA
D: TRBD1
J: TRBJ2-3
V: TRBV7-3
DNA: TGTGCCAGCAGCCTCCGACAGGGGAAAGATACGCAGTATTTT
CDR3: CASSLRQGKDTQYF

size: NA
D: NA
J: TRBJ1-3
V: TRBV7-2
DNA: TGTGCCAGCAGCTTTTCGGTATCGAACACCATATATTTT
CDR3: CASSFSVSNTIYF

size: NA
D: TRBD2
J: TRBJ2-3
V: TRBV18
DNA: TGTGCCAGCTCATCGGCTAGCGGGAAGGACGTAGATACGCAGTATTTT
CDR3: CASSSASGKDVDTQYF

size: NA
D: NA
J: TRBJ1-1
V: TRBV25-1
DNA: TGTGCCAGCAGTGGGTGGGATTTAGAAACTGAAGCTTTCTTT
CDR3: CASSGWDLETEAFF

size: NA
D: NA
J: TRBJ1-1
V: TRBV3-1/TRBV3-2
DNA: TGTGCCAGCAGCCTGAGAGGGTACACTGAAGCTTTCTTT
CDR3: CASSLRGYTEAFF

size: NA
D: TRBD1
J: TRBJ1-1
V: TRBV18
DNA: TGTGCCAGCGCGCCCAGGACAGGGGACACTGAAGCTTTCTTT
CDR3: CASAPRTGDTEAFF

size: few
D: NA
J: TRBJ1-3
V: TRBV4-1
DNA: TGCGCCAGCAGCCAAGTCCGGGGGTTTACTGGAAACACCATATATTTT
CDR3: CASSQVRGFTGNTIYF

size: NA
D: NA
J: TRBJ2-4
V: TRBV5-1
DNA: TGCGCCAGCAGCTCTGACACAGTGACAAACATTCAGTACTTC
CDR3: CASSSDTVTNIQYF

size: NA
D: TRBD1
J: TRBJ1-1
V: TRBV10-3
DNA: TGTGCCATCAGGGGGGCCCTGGCAGGGGGAACTGAAGCTTTCTTT
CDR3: CAIRGALAGGTEAFF

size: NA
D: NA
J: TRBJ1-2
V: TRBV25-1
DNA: TGTGCCAGCAGTGATGGAGGGCTTGCTGGCTACACCTTC
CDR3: CASSDGGLAGYTF